These T cell receptor beta chains were read from a single sample in a study of cytomegalovirus exposure and HLA in healthy donors. Only in-frame clones appear in the TCRdb table, and some are missing; sequencing was by immunoSEQ multiplex PCR. The repertoire consists of around 90,000 clones, with around nine tenths occurring once and the leading ten covering approximately 10%. Sequencing was performed on PBMCs. Every receptor here comes from a man aged 25-40 years in good health and CMV-seropositive. Both conserved end residues are part of each CDR3. The order of the fields is D gene, V gene, J gene, clone size, CDR3 protein, CDR3 DNA. The D gene is left open where the match is weak. Size tells how often a clone was seen (once, few, many) or the class of an expanded clone, and some rows leave it out.

D: TRBD2; V: TRBV25-1; J: TRBJ2-1; size: NA; CDR3: CASTETSGRRVGEQFF; DNA: TGTGCCAGCACAGAAACTAGCGGGAGGAGGGTAGGGGAGCAGTTCTTC
D: TRBD1; V: TRBV7-9; J: TRBJ2-1; size: NA; CDR3: CASSQDRASSYNEQFF; DNA: TGTGCCAGCAGCCAAGACAGGGCTAGCTCCTACAATGAGCAGTTCTTC
D: NA; V: TRBV5-4; J: TRBJ2-3; size: NA; CDR3: CASSSSGTASITQYF; DNA: TGTGCCAGCAGCTCCTCCGGGACTGCATCAATTACGCAGTATTTT
D: TRBD1; V: TRBV15; J: TRBJ1-5; size: once; CDR3: CATSRGGTGNQPQHF; DNA: TGTGCCACCAGCAGAGGGGGGACAGGGAATCAGCCCCAGCATTTT
D: TRBD2; V: TRBV28; J: TRBJ2-7; size: NA; CDR3: CASSLPGLGVYEQYF; DNA: TGTGCCAGCAGTTTACCGGGACTAGGTGTCTACGAGCAGTACTTC
D: NA; V: TRBV2; J: TRBJ1-5; size: NA; CDR3: CASSEEGIQPQHF; DNA: TGTGCCAGCAGTGAAGAGGGGATTCAGCCCCAGCATTTT
D: NA; V: TRBV6-1; J: TRBJ1-3; size: NA; CDR3: CASCPKATGGNTIYF; DNA: TGTGCCAGCTGCCCAAAGGCCACAGGAGGAAACACCATATATTTT
D: NA; V: TRBV13; J: TRBJ2-7; size: NA; CDR3: CASSLGNSGAYEQYF; DNA: TGTGCCAGCAGCTTAGGGAATAGCGGAGCCTACGAGCAGTACTTC
D: TRBD2; V: TRBV27; J: TRBJ2-7; size: NA; CDR3: CASSLSGLATYEQYF; DNA: TGTGCCAGCAGTTTATCGGGACTAGCAACCTACGAGCAGTACTTC
D: TRBD1; V: TRBV29-1; J: TRBJ2-5; size: NA; CDR3: CSVEEGRGQRGSETQYF; DNA: TGCAGCGTTGAGGAGGGCAGGGGGCAACGTGGATCAGAGACCCAGTACTTC